Sequencing of this T cell receptor beta chain was carried out in a study of T cell responses to AZD1222 COVID-19 vaccine. Study conclusions and caveats: Compared with day 0, the breadth and depth of the Spike-specific TCR repertoire rose significantly after two doses of AZD1222. Repertoire collection took place solely once the T cell response had peaked.

As to this clone: The antigen remains undetermined.

Sequencing was performed with immunoSEQ multiplex PCR; in TCRdb, only in-frame clones are kept and a portion is missing. Its table lists more than 110,000 clones. CDR1 and CDR2 (germline): LNHDA, SQIVND (reference sequence). Trimming cost V 5 bases and J 4 bases, with 26 bases left between them. CDR3 length: 18 residues. The origin of this receptor is an adult in good health. The sequencing sample was made of peripheral blood. V and J are TRBV19 and TRBJ1-2, with D perhaps TRBD1 (6 bases). CDR3 loop: CASSSFGDTTQRGYGYTF. Here the CDR3 DNA reads TGTGCCAGTAGTTCCTTTGGGGACACTACCCAACGTGGCTATGGCTACACCTTC.